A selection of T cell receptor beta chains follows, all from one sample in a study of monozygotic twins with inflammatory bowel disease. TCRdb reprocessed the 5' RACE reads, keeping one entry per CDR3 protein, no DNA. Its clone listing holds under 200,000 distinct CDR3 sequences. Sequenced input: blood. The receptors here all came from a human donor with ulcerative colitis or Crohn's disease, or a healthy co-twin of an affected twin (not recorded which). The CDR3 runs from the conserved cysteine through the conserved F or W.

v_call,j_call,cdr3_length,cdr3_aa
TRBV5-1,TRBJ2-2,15,CASRGTSGISGELFF
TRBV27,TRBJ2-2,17,CASSRYGAGENTGELFF
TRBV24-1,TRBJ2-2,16,CATSDPSSTMGGELFF
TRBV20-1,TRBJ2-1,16,CSARDLASGNYNEQFF
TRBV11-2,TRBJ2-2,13,CASSPGDTGELFF
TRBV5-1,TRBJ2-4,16,CASSYAGDRAKNIQYF
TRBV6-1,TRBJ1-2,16,CASIHREDRISYGYTF
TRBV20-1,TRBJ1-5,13,CSARDQDVQPQHF
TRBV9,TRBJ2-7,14,CASSVTTGSYEQYF
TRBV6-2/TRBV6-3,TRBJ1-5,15,CASSYEQYSNQPQHF
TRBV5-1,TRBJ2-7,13,CASSLAGQREQYF
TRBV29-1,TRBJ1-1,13,CSVEAPEDTEAFF
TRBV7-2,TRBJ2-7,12,CASGGGFYEQYF
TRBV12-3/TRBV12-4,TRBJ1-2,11,CASSFGLVYTF
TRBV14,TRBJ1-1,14,CASSQARQNTEAFF
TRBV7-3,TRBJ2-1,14,CASSLTLEDNEQFF
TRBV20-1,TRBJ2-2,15,CSARVWRLNTGELFF
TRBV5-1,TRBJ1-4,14,CASSLGQGFEKLFF
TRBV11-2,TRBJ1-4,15,CASSQNGQGREKLFF
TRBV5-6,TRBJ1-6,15,CASSLLGEYNSPLHF
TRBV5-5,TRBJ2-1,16,CASSKPRGGLKNEQFF
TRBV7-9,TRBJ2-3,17,CASSLGDRAEYTDTQYF
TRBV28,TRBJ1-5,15,CASSLIGGGNQPQHF
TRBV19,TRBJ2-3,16,CASSSKTSGYTDTQYF
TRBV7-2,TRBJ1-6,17,CASSLGGARSLYSPLHF
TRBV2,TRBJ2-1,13,CASTQGVYNEQFF
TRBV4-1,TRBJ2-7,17,CASSQRGVVAGGDEQYF
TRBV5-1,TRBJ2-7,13,CASRGYQRNEQYF
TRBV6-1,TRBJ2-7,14,CASSEDPGAREQYF
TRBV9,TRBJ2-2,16,CASSIGAGEDTGELFF
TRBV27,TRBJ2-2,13,CASSLGRTGELFF
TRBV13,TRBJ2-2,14,CASRTSGRTGELFF
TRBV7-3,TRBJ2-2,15,CASSPRLDSTGELFF
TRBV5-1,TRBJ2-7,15,CASSFDFSDAYEQYF
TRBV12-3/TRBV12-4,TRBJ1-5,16,CASSLSEDRGNQPQHF
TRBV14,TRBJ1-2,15,CASSQEGGPDYGYTF
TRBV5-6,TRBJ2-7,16,CASSPHSQNQGYEQYF
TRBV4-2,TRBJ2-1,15,CASSQERGTYNEQFF